A selection of T cell receptor beta chains follows, all from one sample in a study of CD8 T cells in ankylosing spondylitis. TCRdb reprocessed the 5' RACE reads with MiXCR, giving one entry per CDR3 protein. The top ten clones hold 45% to 55% of a sample with 31,000 or so distinct CDR3 sequences, roughly 29% of them seen once. Sequenced sample: synovial fluid, either unsorted or a sorted T cell fraction (not recorded which). Receptor source: a male donor with ankylosing spondylitis. Each CDR3 is given with its conserved first and last residue. D genes are given only for firm matches. Size is omitted from some rows. Given values are once, few, many or a class for expanded clones.

v_call	j_call	d_call	clone_size	cdr3_aa	cdr3_nt
TRBV29-1	TRBJ2-7	.	.	CSVERDSSSGVYEQYF	TGCAGCGTTGAAAGGGACTCGTCATCCGGGGTCTACGAGCAGTACTTC
TRBV11-2	TRBJ2-1	.	many	CASSSRIGLTYNEQFF	TGTGCCAGCAGCTCCCGTATCGGACTAACCTACAATGAGCAGTTCTTC
TRBV5-1	TRBJ2-7	.	few	CASSSGRVSYEQYF	TGCGCCAGCAGCTCCGGACGGGTCTCCTACGAGCAGTACTTC
TRBV20-1	TRBJ1-1	.	few	CSARDLGFHGGDTEAFF	TGCAGTGCTAGAGATCTTGGCTTTCACGGAGGGGACACTGAAGCTTTCTTT
TRBV2	TRBJ1-5	.	.	CASSDQGYQPQHF	TGTGCCAGCAGTGATCAGGGGTATCAGCCCCAGCATTTT
TRBV6-1	TRBJ2-2	.	.	CASEIGSDTGELFF	TGTGCCAGTGAGATAGGATCGGACACCGGGGAGCTGTTTTTT
TRBV30	TRBJ1-2	.	.	CAWTPWQNNYGYTF	TGTGCCTGGACCCCCTGGCAGAATAACTATGGCTACACCTTC
TRBV5-1	TRBJ1-1	.	.	CASSLGELFQAFF	TGCGCCAGCAGCTTGGGGGAGTTGTTTCAAGCTTTCTTT
TRBV5-1	TRBJ2-1	.	many	CASSFEANEQFF	TGCGCCAGCAGCTTTGAAGCCAATGAGCAGTTCTTC
TRBV5-1	TRBJ2-1	TRBD2	few	CASSLALAGDREQFF	TGCGCCAGCAGCTTGGCTTTAGCGGGAGATCGTGAGCAGTTCTTC
TRBV11-2	TRBJ2-1	.	few	CASSWYNEQFF	TGTGCCAGCAGCTGGTACAATGAGCAGTTCTTC
TRBV12-3/TRBV12-4	TRBJ2-5	.	many	CASRKQGSHQETQYF	TGTGCCAGCAGGAAACAGGGATCGCACCAAGAGACCCAGTACTTC
TRBV7-9	TRBJ2-7	.	.	CASSPSQGYEQYF	TGTGCCAGCAGCCCCTCACAGGGCTACGAGCAGTACTTC
TRBV29-1	TRBJ2-1	TRBD2	.	CSVWGTSASYNEQFF	TGCAGCGTCTGGGGGACTAGCGCGTCCTACAATGAGCAGTTCTTC
TRBV7-6	TRBJ2-3	TRBD2	once	CASSLATSGSSDTQYF	TGTGCCAGCAGCTTAGCGACTAGCGGGAGTTCGGATACGCAGTATTTT
TRBV5-6	TRBJ1-1	.	.	CASSLERLNTEAFF	TGTGCCAGCAGCTTGGAACGGTTGAACACTGAAGCTTTCTTT
TRBV13	TRBJ2-3	.	few	CASSWSATGGDTQYF	TGTGCCAGCAGCTGGTCGGCTACAGGTGGGGATACGCAGTATTTT
TRBV7-9	TRBJ1-2	.	many	CASSSSMGTHYGYTF	TGTGCCAGCAGCTCTTCAATGGGGACCCACTATGGCTACACCTTC
TRBV20-1	TRBJ2-1	.	.	CSARDSALDYNEQFF	TGCAGTGCTAGAGATAGTGCTTTGGACTACAATGAGCAGTTCTTC
TRBV27	TRBJ2-7	.	few	CASSGGTYEQYF	TGTGCCAGCAGCGGGGGCACCTACGAGCAGTACTTC